These T cell receptor beta chains were read from a single sample in a study of patients and donors after allogeneic stem cell transplantation. TCRdb re-analysed the RT-PCR reads in MiXCR, keeping a single row per CDR3 protein. The sample lists about 410,000 distinct CDR3 sequences, approximately 16% occurring once. Sequenced input: blood, either unsorted or a sorted T cell fraction (not recorded which). The receptors originated from a human donor who was either an allogeneic HSCT recipient or a stem cell or donor lymphocyte infusion donor (not recorded which). It is not recorded whose cells these are; they may come from a transplant donor. Both conserved end residues are part of each CDR3. The D gene is left open where the match is weak. A row's size may be missing; if present it is once, few, many or a size class.

D	V	J	size	CDR3	DNA
TRBD1	TRBV2	TRBJ1-5	NA	CASSDSRGPQPQHF	TGTGCCAGCAGTGACTCCAGGGGGCCTCAGCCCCAGCATTTT
NA	TRBV30	TRBJ1-1	NA	CAWARSTNTEAFF	TGTGCCTGGGCTAGGTCGACGAACACTGAAGCTTTCTTT
TRBD2	TRBV3-1	TRBJ2-5	NA	CASSHSGSSQETQYF	TGTGCCAGCAGCCATAGCGGGAGTTCCCAAGAGACCCAGTACTTC
NA	TRBV7-9	TRBJ1-1	NA	CASSLGTLEAFF	TGTGCCAGCAGCTTAGGAACACTTGAAGCTTTCTTT
NA	TRBV7-9	TRBJ2-5	few	CASSLVARPQETQYF	TGTGCCAGCAGCCTCGTAGCGCGCCCCCAAGAGACCCAGTACTTC
TRBD1	TRBV29-1	TRBJ1-4	NA	CSARGQGEKLFF	TGCAGCGCCAGGGGGCAGGGTGAAAAACTGTTTTTT
NA	TRBV4-3	TRBJ2-1	NA	CASSQGLSSYNEQFF	TGCGCCAGCAGCCAAGGACTAAGCTCCTACAATGAGCAGTTCTTC
TRBD2	TRBV28	TRBJ2-7	few	CASSSPRSGALYEQYF	TGTGCCAGCAGTTCCCCGCGTAGCGGGGCATTATACGAGCAGTACTTC
NA	TRBV7-9	TRBJ1-5	NA	CASSVEGFQPQHF	TGTGCCAGCAGCGTGGAGGGGTTTCAGCCCCAGCATTTT
TRBD2	TRBV3-1	TRBJ2-5	NA	CASSRGGGQETQYF	TGTGCCAGCAGCCGGGGGGGGGGCCAAGAGACCCAGTACTTC
NA	TRBV6-1	TRBJ1-1	NA	CASSTRQGNTEAFF	TGTGCCAGCAGTACGCGTCAGGGAAACACTGAAGCTTTCTTT
TRBD1	TRBV9	TRBJ2-7	NA	CASSSGTGQTYEQYF	TGTGCCAGCAGCTCCGGGACAGGGCAAACCTACGAGCAGTACTTC
NA	TRBV12-3/TRBV12-4	TRBJ2-1	NA	CASSSRDEQFF	TGTGCCAGCAGTAGCAGGGATGAGCAGTTCTTC
NA	TRBV29-1	TRBJ2-1	NA	CSVAPNTGNEQFF	TGCAGCGTCGCCCCTAATACAGGGAATGAGCAGTTCTTC
TRBD1	TRBV24-1	TRBJ2-1	few	CATSDRGTVNGYNEQFF	TGTGCCACCAGTGATCGTGGGACAGTCAATGGGTACAATGAGCAGTTCTTC
NA	TRBV5-1	TRBJ1-1	NA	CASSSSSKNTEAFF	TGCGCCAGCAGCTCCTCGTCAAAGAACACTGAAGCTTTCTTT
NA	TRBV25-1	TRBJ2-5	NA	CASSDPRRRETQYF	TGTGCCAGCAGTGATCCTCGCAGGAGAGAGACCCAGTACTTC
NA	TRBV20-1	TRBJ2-2	few	CSATWGSGELFF	TGCAGTGCTACTTGGGGGTCCGGGGAGCTGTTTTTT
NA	TRBV6-1	TRBJ2-2	NA	CASSEKGSWKSGELFF	TGTGCCAGCAGTGAAAAAGGCAGTTGGAAGTCCGGGGAGCTGTTTTTT
TRBD1	TRBV9	TRBJ1-4	few	CASSAGTGGEKLFF	TGTGCCAGCAGCGCCGGGACAGGGGGTGAAAAACTGTTTTTT
TRBD2	TRBV19	TRBJ2-5	NA	CASSGGAGKETQYF	TGTGCCAGTAGTGGGGGAGCGGGGAAAGAGACCCAGTACTTC
TRBD2	TRBV5-1	TRBJ2-1	many	CASSLASGTYNEQFF	TGCGCCAGCAGCTTAGCTAGCGGAACCTACAATGAGCAGTTCTTC
NA	TRBV5-1	TRBJ2-1	NA	CASSGTSFNEQFF	TGCGCCAGCAGCGGAACTAGTTTCAATGAGCAGTTCTTC
NA	TRBV6-1	TRBJ2-5	NA	CASSPRGLETQYF	TGTGCCAGCAGTCCCAGGGGCCTGGAGACCCAGTACTTC
NA	TRBV28	TRBJ2-3	many	CASSLLRDTQYF	TGTGCCAGCAGTTTACTGAGGGATACGCAGTATTTT